This entry lists 9 T cell receptor beta chains sequenced from one sample in a study of T cell clusters in autoimmune cytopenias. One tube held mixed TRB-A and TRB-B primer pools for touch-down PCR. TCRdb reprocessed the multiplex PCR reads; each CDR3 protein has one entry and no DNA is given. The specimen's table records some 5,700 distinct CDR3 sequences. TRB amplification used approximately 250 ng of peripheral blood genomic DNA. This same sample was also part of a study on T cell repertoires in aging, cancer and after chemotherapy.

The specimen sequenced was peripheral blood. The receptors originated from a human donor in good health.

Measured by frequency, this clonotype is medium-sized. V and J are TRBV11-1 and TRBJ2-3. Germline loops: CDR1 SGHAT, CDR2 FQDESV (reference sequence). The CDR3 has 13 amino acids. This chain's CDR3 is CASSSSLTDTQYF.

The chain uses TRBV19 and TRBJ1-2; TCRdb reports TRBD1, a call that lacks DNA to check it against. The CDR3 loop spans 15 amino acids. Germline loops: CDR1 LNHDA, CDR2 SQIVND (reference sequence). Here the CDR3 reads CASRARGQDDYGYTF.

Measured by frequency, this clonotype is medium-sized. The CDR3 loop reads CASGRQVLPSGANVLTF. The rearrangement joins TRBV6-1 to TRBJ2-6; TCRdb's D call, TRBD1, is unchecked because there is no DNA. The germline V gene has CDR1 MNHNS and CDR2 SASEGT. The CDR3 is 17 amino acids.

This clonotype shows up as medium-sized (0.01 to 0.1%) by frequency. The chain uses TRBV6-5 and TRBJ1-2; TCRdb outputs TRBD1, but without DNA this stays unchecked. Germline V gives CDR1 MNHEY, CDR2 SVGAGI. The CDR3 consists of 13 residues. The CDR3 reads CASSYSGGYGYTF.

According to its frequency, this clonotype is medium-sized. The J gene is TRBJ2-1, the V gene TRBV19. Germline assignment: CDR1 LNHDA and CDR2 SQIVND (reference sequence). This CDR3 is built from 15 residues. This chain's CDR3 is CASSIGRRTYNEQFF.

The chain couples TRBV6-2 or TRBV6-3 to TRBJ1-6; TCRdb reports TRBD1, a call that lacks DNA to check it against. The germline CDR1 and CDR2 sequences are MNHEY and SVGEGT. The CDR3 has 16 amino acids. This CDR3 is CASSSTLTGGNSPLHF.

The chain combines TRBV12-3 or TRBV12-4 with TRBJ2-7; as DNA is missing, the TRBD2 call by TCRdb cannot be tested. This CDR3 comprises 14 residues. The CDR3 is CASRLAGGPGEQYF.

This rearrangement joins TRBV6-1 to TRBJ2-7. Looked up from germline, CDR1 is MNHNS and CDR2 is SASEGT. This CDR3 has 13 amino acids. CDR3 in amino acids: CASSPGGIYEQYF.

This rearrangement joins TRBV19 to TRBJ1-2. This CDR3 is 13 amino acids long. Germline V lookup: CDR1 LNHDA, CDR2 SQIVND (reference sequence). The CDR3 sequence is CASSKKDIYGYTF. Combining the CDR3 with reference TRBV19 and TRBJ1-2 gives the whole variable domain DGGITQSPKYLFRKEGQNVTLSCEQNLNHDAMYWYRQDPGQGLRLIYYSQIVNDFQKGDIAEGYSVSREKKESFPLTVTSAQKNPTAFYLCASSKKDIYGYTFGSGTRLTVV.